Only a few counts were recorded for the clone carrying this T cell receptor beta chain. The data were obtained in a study of blood T cell repertoires in COVID-19. Turning to the study itself: Researchers got acute and convalescent COVID-19 samples from the United States, Italy and Spain. Sources were T cells, B-cell-depleted T cells, or PBMCs; the material itself was cDNA or gDNA.

The J segment lost 0 bases and the V segment lost 3 bases, leaving 1 base of the junction unmatched. This CDR3 has 15 amino acids. Germline loops: CDR1 GTSNPN, CDR2 SVGIG (reference sequence). Per the authors' pipeline: The assay estimated nucleated cells by amplifying reference gene primers. The table came from immunoSEQ multiplex PCR; TCRdb's copy has only in-frame clones and leaves some out. That table is the source of V, J and clone size, and D and trimming were worked out from the DNA. The sample comprises about 150,000 clones, 70% to 80% of which are singletons, and approximately 5% rests with the top ten. Seattle cases were enrolled at active infection and followed longitudinally.

The origin of this receptor is a woman aged 65 to 85 with COVID-19, enrolled during active disease. The rearrangement joins TRBV30 to TRBJ2-2; TRBD2 matches 10 bases. The specimen was peripheral blood. The CDR3 DNA reads TGTGCCTGGAGGCTAGCGGGGGCGAACACCGGGGAGCTGTTTTTT. Protein: CAWRLAGANTGELFF.